This entry lists 26 T cell receptor beta chains sequenced from one sample in a study of T cell changes during pregnancy in multiple sclerosis. TCRdb's table, derived via immunoSEQ multiplex PCR, lists solely in-frame clones and lacks some. The table shows tens of thousands of clones, with 90% occurring only once. The specimen comprised peripheral blood, sampled in the first trimester of pregnancy. The receptors come from a female donor in good health, enrolled as a control in a pregnancy study.

V gene TRBV11-2 combines with J gene TRBJ2-7; D call uncertain. This CDR3 contains 13 residues. V was clipped by 0 bases and J by 5 bases, with 8 bases between them. Germline V gives CDR1 SGHAT, CDR2 FQNNGV. This CDR3 is CASSLEVVHEQYF. The CDR3, as DNA: TGTGCCAGCAGCTTAGAGGTAGTACACGAGCAGTACTTC.

The chain combines TRBV5-1 with TRBJ2-3; the D gene is possibly TRBD2 (5 bases). Trimming left V 0 bases short and J 2 bases short, with 13 bases between. Germline V gene data show CDR1 as SGHRS and CDR2 as YFSETQ. The CDR3 is 16 amino acids. CDR3: CASSLVRLQYTDTQYF. CDR3 coding DNA: TGCGCCAGCAGCTTGGTCAGACTACAGTACACAGATACGCAGTATTTT.

The J gene is TRBJ2-1, the V gene TRBV29-1, with 9 bases matching TRBD2. In germline, CDR1 is SQVTM, CDR2 ANQGSEA. The CDR3 has 16 residues. Trimming at V came to 4 bases and at J to 4 bases, leaving 11 bases not matched to a gene. The CDR3 DNA reads TGCAGCGTTGGCGGCGAGGGGGCGGGAGGGTACAATGAGCAGTTCTTC. Translating gives CSVGGEGAGGYNEQFF.

This chain links TRBV7-2 with TRBJ1-6, with TRBD1 matching over 7 bases. The CDR3 has 16 amino acids. CDR1 and CDR2 (germline): SGHTA, FQGNSA. V dropped 5 bases and J dropped 6; count of bases not matched to a gene: 10. DNA for the CDR3: TGTGCCAGCAGCCCCCAGACAGGGCTCTTTAATTCACCCCTCCACTTT. The encoded protein is CASSPQTGLFNSPLHF.

Remarks on this clone: The junction does not match germline at one end; this may be a read error. The V call is TRBV7-7, the J call TRBJ2-3; either TRBD1 or TRBD2 may supply D (5 bases each). This CDR3 contains 14 residues. Germline CDR1 and CDR2: SSHAT and FNYEAQ (reference sequence). As DNA, the CDR3 is TGTGCTAGCAGCTTAGCAGGGTCCTCGGGGACGCAGTATTTT. Protein sequence: CASSLAGSSGTQYF.

The DNA for the CDR3 is TGTGCCAGCTCACCAATGGGAGCAGACCGGGAGCTGTTTTTT. Translation gives CASSPMGADRELFF. This sequence joins TRBV18 and TRBJ2-2, with D maybe TRBD2 (5 bases). CDR1 KGHSH and CDR2 LQKENI come from the germline V gene. The CDR3 is 14 amino acids. Between the trimmed V and J ends, which lost 2 bases and 9 bases, there was a span of 13 bases. Complete variable domain (other parts from reference TRBV18 and TRBJ2-2): NAGVMQNPRHLVRRRGQEARLRCSPMKGHSHVYWYRQLPEEGLKFMVYLQKENIIDESGMPKERFSAEFPKEGPSILRIQQVVRGDSAAYFCASSPMGADRELFFGEGSRLTVL.

The table lists this clone with a few counts. The CDR3 sequence is CASSPPSGLETQYF. The CDR3 DNA reads TGTGCCAGCTCACCACCGTCAGGGTTAGAGACCCAGTACTTC. The chain couples TRBV18 to TRBJ2-5; D might be TRBD1 (5 bases). Germline CDR1 is KGHSH and CDR2 is LQKENI. Trimming pared 0 bases from V and 4 bases from J, leaving 9 bases between. The CDR3 totals 14 residues.

Note on this clone: The identical CDR3 is also encoded by other nucleotide sequences in the sample. The V and J genes are TRBV5-1 and TRBJ2-7; 11 bases agree with TRBD2. The CDR3 has 15 residues. Trimming cost V 4 bases and J 2 bases; bases outside gene matches: 5. Germline V lookup: CDR1 SGHRS, CDR2 YFSETQ. CDR3: CASSLGTSGTYEQYF. DNA for the CDR3: TGCGCCAGCAGCCTAGGGACTAGCGGCACCTACGAGCAGTACTTC.

This CDR3 is CASTRQGKTKTENTIYF. In nucleotides, the CDR3 is TGTGCCAGCACCCGACAGGGCAAAACTAAAACGGAAAACACCATATATTTT. The chain is built from TRBV5-4 and TRBJ1-3; TRBD1 agrees at 7 bases. The germline CDR1 and CDR2 sequences are SGHNT and YYREEE (reference sequence). V was clipped by 6 bases and J by 6 bases; unmatched bases: 18. The CDR3 spans 17 residues.

This clone was picked up one time. The chain couples TRBV19 to TRBJ1-5; tentatively, D is TRBD1 (5 bases). V was shortened by 5 bases and J by 1 base, with 15 bases between the two germline ends. This CDR3 region has 16 residues. The V gene's germline CDR1 is LNHDA and CDR2 SQIVND (reference sequence). The CDR3 protein is CASSQGLWGSNQPQHF. The CDR3 DNA follows: TGTGCCAGTAGTCAGGGACTCTGGGGAAGCAATCAGCCCCAGCATTTT.

The chain carries TRBV6-1 and TRBJ1-2; D is undetermined. V lost 1 base and J lost 4, with 7 bases in between. Germline V gives CDR1 MNHNS, CDR2 SASEGT. This CDR3 contains 13 residues. This CDR3 reads CASSEDSLYGYTF. DNA for the CDR3: TGTGCCAGCAGTGAAGACAGCCTCTATGGCTACACCTTC.

This chain joins TRBV5-1 and TRBJ1-4; D is unclear. This CDR3 is built from 14 residues. The V gene lost 1 base and the J gene lost 5 bases, with 9 bases spanning the gap. CDR1 and CDR2 (germline): SGHRS, YFSETQ. The CDR3 loop is CASSLLLGNEKLFF. CDR3 DNA: TGCGCCAGCAGCTTGTTATTGGGCAATGAAAAACTGTTTTTT.

The genes are TRBV4-3 and TRBJ2-1; 8 nucleotides match TRBD2. Trimming cost V 2 bases and J 3 bases; bases outside gene matches: 3. This CDR3 is built from 15 residues. Per germline, CDR1 LGHNA and CDR2 YSLEER. Here the CDR3 reads CASSQRLAGYNEQFF. CDR3 in DNA: TGCGCCAGCAGCCAAAGGCTAGCGGGCTACAATGAGCAGTTCTTC.

The chain is built from TRBV6-1 and TRBJ1-1; D is unclear. This CDR3 is 15 amino acids long. Germline assignment: CDR1 MNHNS and CDR2 SASEGT. The V gene lost 2 bases and the J gene lost 0 bases, with 10 bases spanning the gap. The CDR3 bases are TGTGCCAGCAGTGAATTGCGGGGTTTGAACACTGAAGCTTTCTTT. Its protein is CASSELRGLNTEAFF.

The V gene is TRBV6-4, the J gene TRBJ1-2; TRBD1 is a possible D gene (6 bases). Trimming took 5 bases from V and 3 from J, leaving 10 bases between them. The CDR3 runs 13 residues. Germline V gene lookup returns CDR1 MRHNA and CDR2 SNTAGT. CDR3 nucleotide sequence: TGTGCCAGCAGTCAAACAGGGTACTATGGCTACACCTTC. Translated: CASSQTGYYGYTF.

The V and J genes are TRBV6-5 and TRBJ2-1, with 8 bases lining up with TRBD1. The length of the CDR3 is 15 residues. After removal of 4 bases from V and 5 bases from J, the junction contained 7 bases not matched to a gene. Germline CDR1 and CDR2: MNHEY and SVGAGI. The CDR3 loop reads CASSSDRGYNNEQFF. CDR3 nucleotides: TGTGCCAGCAGTTCCGACAGGGGTTACAACAATGAGCAGTTCTTC.

This clone was detected a few times. For the CDR3, the DNA is TGTGCCAGCAGTTTAGAGACAGGGAACACCGGGGAGCTGTTTTTT. Translating gives CASSLETGNTGELFF. The rearrangement links TRBV27 to TRBJ2-2, with a possible D match to TRBD1 (6 bases). Germline CDR1 reads MNHEY; CDR2 reads SMNVEV (reference sequence). The CDR3 is 15 residues long. V was clipped by 2 bases and J by 1 base, with 8 bases between them.

Here the CDR3 DNA reads TGTGCCAGCAGCTTAGCCGGGAAGGGCGGGGAGCTGTTTTTT. The encoded protein is CASSLAGKGGELFF. The chain couples TRBV11-2 to TRBJ2-2, with D possibly TRBD2 on 5 matching bases. This CDR3 contains 14 residues. The V end was cut by 1 base, the J end by 7 bases, with 10 bases between. Germline V CDR1 and CDR2: SGHAT, FQNNGV.

The rearrangement uses TRBV27 and TRBJ2-1; 14 nucleotides line up with TRBD2. J was trimmed by 9 bases and V by 5 bases; bases with no gene match: 9. Per germline, CDR1 MNHEY and CDR2 SMNVEV (reference sequence). CDR3 size: 16 residues. The CDR3 nucleotides are TGTGCCAGCAGTCCGACGACTAGCGGGAGGGCCGGTGAGCAGTTCTTC. This translates into CASSPTTSGRAGEQFF.

The rearrangement links TRBV15 to TRBJ2-2; 7 bases match TRBD2. This CDR3 region has 14 residues. Trimming removed 5 bases from V and 8 bases from J; junction bases left unmatched: 8. Germline CDR1 and CDR2: LNHNV and YYDKDF (reference sequence). Written as DNA, the CDR3 is TGTGCCACCAGCGACCCGGGGGAGGGAGGGGAGCTGTTTTTT. It encodes CATSDPGEGGELFF.

The chain is built from TRBV10-3 and TRBJ2-7, with 8 bases identical to TRBD2. This CDR3 is built from 15 residues. Germline V gene lookup returns CDR1 ENHRY and CDR2 SYGVKD. Losses at the gene ends were 0 bases for V and 7 bases for J; bases not matched to a gene: 8. CDR3 amino acids: CAISESGTRGGEQYF. In DNA, the CDR3 is TGTGCCATCAGTGAGTCTGGGACTAGAGGGGGGGAGCAGTACTTC.

The chain carries TRBV19 and TRBJ2-5; D call uncertain. Trimming left V 9 bases short and J 5 bases short, with 10 bases between. CDR1 is LNHDA and CDR2 is SQIVND in the germline V gene (reference sequence). CDR3 length: 11 amino acids. CDR3 protein: CASELGETQYF. CDR3 sequence (DNA): TGTGCCAGCGAGTTGGGCGAGACCCAGTACTTC.

V is TRBV19 and J is TRBJ1-5; TRBD1 agrees at 8 bases. The CDR3 consists of 15 residues. Germline V gene sequence: CDR1 LNHDA, CDR2 SQIVND (reference sequence). The V segment lost 3 bases and the J segment 0 bases; nucleotides outside the gene matches: 1. CDR3 nucleotides: TGTGCCAGTAGTATTGGACAGGGTAGCAATCAGCCCCAGCATTTT. Translating gives CASSIGQGSNQPQHF. Full variable domain (rest looked up from reference TRBV19 and TRBJ1-5): DGGITQSPKYLFRKEGQNVTLSCEQNLNHDAMYWYRQDPGQGLRLIYYSQIVNDFQKGDIAEGYSVSREKKESFPLTVTSAQKNPTAFYLCASSIGQGSNQPQHFGDGTRLSIL.

The V and J genes are TRBV2 and TRBJ1-2; no clear D gene. Between the trimmed V and J ends, which lost 6 bases and 0 bases, there was a span of 5 bases. Germline V gene data show CDR1 as SNHLY and CDR2 as FYNNEI. The length of the CDR3 is 12 residues. CDR3 sequence: CASSTPNYGYTF. CDR3 in DNA: TGTGCCAGCAGCACTCCTAACTATGGCTACACCTTC.

The V gene is TRBV5-6, the J gene TRBJ1-1, with a tentative D call TRBD1 (6 bases). This CDR3 region has 12 residues. The V and J ends lost 4 bases and 8 bases respectively, with 12 bases between them. Per the germline V gene, CDR1 is SGHDT and CDR2 is YYEEEE. The CDR3 is CASSPGTQEAFF. CDR3 sequence (DNA): TGTGCCAGCAGCCCAGGGACACAAGAAGCTTTCTTT.

The chain recombines TRBV6-4 with TRBJ2-5, with 14 bases that match TRBD2. After removal of 6 bases from V and 2 bases from J, the junction contained 5 bases not matched to a gene. The CDR3 totals 16 residues. The germline V gene has CDR1 MRHNA and CDR2 SNTAGT. The CDR3 region has the DNA TGTGCCAGCAGCGAAGGGACTAGCGGGGGACAAGAGACCCAGTACTTC. As protein: CASSEGTSGGQETQYF.